This T cell receptor beta chain was observed in a study of radiotherapy plus CTLA-4 blockade in lung cancer. Concerning this clone itself: The antigen remains undetermined.

Study-wide results and caveats: Expansion in blood of tumor-derived TCR clones was seen after radiotherapy plus ipilimumab.

The protocol was immunoSEQ multiplex PCR, while the TCRdb copy is restricted to in-frame clones and leaves out a portion. The table includes fewer than 50,000 clones, 70% to 90% detected once. Focal radiation with ipilimumab CTLA-4 blockade was given to patients with chemo-refractory metastatic non-small-cell lung cancer. Per the germline V gene, CDR1 is MNHNY and CDR2 is SVGAGI (reference sequence). The CDR3 sequence is 14 residues long. The germline V and J ends were trimmed by 8 bases and 1 base, with 12 bases remaining between them. The chain joins TRBV6-6 to TRBJ1-5; D gene uncertain. This sample comprised peripheral blood, obtained from a patient treated with radiotherapy plus ipilimumab. The clonotype originates from a human donor with non-small cell lung cancer whose response to radiotherapy plus ipilimumab could not be evaluated. This CDR3 is CASAGVSSNQPQHF. In DNA, the CDR3 is TGTGCCAGCGCCGGGGTTTCGAGCAATCAGCCCCAGCATTTT.